The clone carrying this T cell receptor (beta chain) was detected only a few times. This entry comes from a study of patients and donors after allogeneic stem cell transplantation. The CDR3 length is 14 residues. In germline, CDR1 is LGHDT, CDR2 YNNKEL (reference sequence). V was pared by 1 base and J by 5 bases, with 9 bases between. TCRdb reprocessed the RT-PCR reads via MiXCR and lists one record per CDR3 protein. The sample lists 70,000 or so distinct CDR3 sequences, around 27% occurring once. Sequencing used blood, either unsorted or a sorted T cell fraction (not recorded which). The rearrangement links TRBV3-1 to TRBJ1-5; the D is unclear. The TCR originated in a human donor who was either an allogeneic HSCT recipient or a stem cell or donor lymphocyte infusion donor (not recorded which). It is not recorded whose cells these are; they may come from a transplant donor. The CDR3 DNA sequence: TGTGCCAGCAGCCAAGGGGAGGGAGATCAGCCCCAGCATTTT. Translation: CASSQGEGDQPQHF.